This T cell receptor beta chain is from a study of control samples from healthy donors and cancer patients (dated by TCRdb to about 2020). As concerns this clone: Its cognate antigen has yet to be identified. The record has no base qualities; no much larger clone is one base away.

The library relied on the immunoSEQ multiplex PCR assay. TCRdb limited this immuneACCESS table to in-frame rearrangements with V and J called. A share of clones is missing; checked studies link under half to unresolved V genes, and the rest is unexplained. This sample is represented by under 80,000 clones; roughly 93% of them were singletons. The biggest ten clones account for about 1.3% of the sample. Taken from the germline V gene, the CDR1 and CDR2 loops are SGDLS and YYNGEE. The CDR3 starts with the cysteine, ends with the phenylalanine, and has 16 residues. The retained sequence is limited to the CDR3, 48 bases, with the frame set at the first base. Trimming removed 0 bases from V and 2 bases from J, leaving 13 bases between the germline ends.

This receptor chain uses TRBV9 and TRBJ2-3; the D segment could be TRBD1, given 6 matching bases. Input material: PBMCs. This clonotype was sampled from a woman in her thirties or forties with lung cancer. The sequence in DNA is TGTGCCAGCAGCGTAGTAGGTACAGGGTACACAGATACGCAGTATTTT. It codes for CASSVVGTGYTDTQYF.